A single sample is the source of the 20 T cell receptor beta chains below, sequenced in a study of blood T cells in healthy people across ages. A second roughly 6 to 12 cycle PCR used barcoded and J-beta primers. TCRdb passed the 5' RACE reads through MiXCR, listing each CDR3 protein once. The top ten clones hold roughly a tenth of a sample with some 940,000 distinct CDR3 sequences, about 27% of them seen once. The same data also went into a second study, on T cells of mothers and their children.

The sample was blood. Receptors originate from a middle-aged woman in good health.

In its sample, this clonotype was seen a few times. The DNA of the CDR3 is TGTGCCAGCAGCTTAACTGTAGGGCAGGGGGCGTTCGTTCGACGACGGGAGCAGTACTTC. Amino acid sequence: CASSLTVGQGAFVRRREQYF. The chain has TRBV7-8 and TRBJ2-7; 8 bases line up with TRBD1. This CDR3 is 20 amino acids long. Germline loops: CDR1 SGHVS, CDR2 FQNEAQ. Trimming took 2 bases from V and 7 from J; bases not matched to a gene: 25.

A remark on this clonotype: Its ends do not fully match the called genes, so a read error is possible. The chain links TRBV5-1 to TRBJ1-1; maybe TRBD1 (6 bases). Per germline, CDR1 SGHRS and CDR2 YFSETQ. This CDR3 comprises 16 residues. The CDR3 sequence: CASVAYSGADGTAAFF. The DNA of the CDR3 is TGCGCCAGCGTAGCCTACTCAGGGGCAGATGGCACTGCAGCTTTCTTT.

The rearrangement links TRBV20-1 to TRBJ2-3, with 9 bases aligning to TRBD1. CDR1 and CDR2 from the germline V gene are DFQATT and SNEGSKA (reference sequence). V was pared by 8 bases and J by 8 bases, with 8 bases of the junction left unmatched. The CDR3 loop spans 12 amino acids. DNA for the CDR3: TGCAGTCGGACAGGGGAGTTCGGTACGCAGTATTTT. Translated: CSRTGEFGTQYF.

This clonotype was observed many times. The V call is TRBV12-3 or TRBV12-4, the J call TRBJ2-4, with TRBD1 matching 7 bases. After removal of 6 bases from V and 5 bases from J, the junction contained 7 bases not matched to a gene. This CDR3 contains 14 residues. The CDR3 here is CASRSTGAENIQYF. CDR3 DNA sequence: TGTGCCAGCAGGTCTACAGGGGCAGAAAACATTCAGTACTTC.

This clonotype occurred a few times. The chain has TRBV28 and TRBJ2-7; no definite D call. This CDR3 region has 12 residues. Germline CDR1 is MDHEN and CDR2 is SYDVKM. Trimming pared 8 bases from V and 9 bases from J, leaving 17 bases between. As DNA, the CDR3 is TGTGCCAGCGGCCCCCCCCAGGTGGGGCAGTACTTC. It translates to CASGPPQVGQYF.

This clonotype showed up just a few times. The chain couples TRBV7-2 to TRBJ1-5, with D hard to call. Looked up from germline, CDR1 is SGHTA and CDR2 is FQGNSA. The V and J ends lost 8 bases and 0 bases respectively, with 14 bases between them. The CDR3 has 15 residues. The CDR3 nucleotides read TGTGCCAGCCGGGTTTTGTCGTATAGCAATCAGCCCCAGCATTTT. Translating it yields CASRVLSYSNQPQHF.

As concerns this clonotype: The junction departs from the called germline gene at one end, perhaps through a read error. The chain is built from TRBV7-2 and TRBJ1-1; TRBD1 might be the D (5 bases). Germline V gene data show CDR1 as SGHTA and CDR2 as FQGNSA. This CDR3 has 16 residues. The CDR3 spells CASSLVPPGYNTEVFF. The CDR3 bases are TGTGCCAGCAGCTTAGTTCCGCCAGGGTACAACACTGAAGTTTTCTTT.

The chain uses TRBV25-1 and TRBJ1-2; TRBD1 is a possible D gene (5 bases). This CDR3 has 13 residues. The V gene's germline CDR1 is MGHDK and CDR2 SYGVNS. The V end was cut by 4 bases, the J end by 7 bases, with 13 bases between. CDR3 amino acids: CASSALRGSGYTF. The CDR3 coding sequence is TGTGCCAGCAGTGCCTTGAGGGGTTCTGGCTACACCTTC.

The chain carries TRBV2 and TRBJ2-4; a weak D match, TRBD1 (8 bases). CDR3 size: 14 residues. V was trimmed by 6 bases and J by 7 bases, leaving 16 bases between them. Per germline, CDR1 SNHLY and CDR2 FYNNEI. For the CDR3, the DNA is TGTGCCAGCAGCAATGGACAGGGAGGGAACATTCAGTACTTC. Amino acids: CASSNGQGGNIQYF. Based on the CDR3 plus reference TRBV2 and TRBJ2-4, the full variable domain is EPEVTQTPSHQVTQMGQEVILRCVPISNHLYFYWYRQILGQKVEFLVSFYNNEISEKSEIFDDQFSVERPDGSNFTLKIRSTKLEDSAMYFCASSNGQGGNIQYFGAGTRLSVL.

This clonotype was detected many times. The CDR3 is CATGQGSSYEQYF. The CDR3 nucleotides read TGTGCCACCGGACAGGGTAGCTCCTACGAGCAGTACTTC. This chain uses TRBV10-3 with TRBJ2-7; TRBD1 matches at 8 bases. The V gene's germline CDR1 is ENHRY and CDR2 SYGVKD. The trim removed 10 bases at V and 0 bases at J, leaving 5 bases unmatched. CDR3 size: 13 residues.

A note on this clonotype: Just one base apart from a much larger clone, this may be a read error. The chain links TRBV4-1 to TRBJ2-7; D is ambiguous. The CDR3 is 14 amino acids. Per the germline V gene, CDR1 is MGHRA and CDR2 is YSYEKL. For the CDR3, the DNA is TGCGCCAGCAGCCAAGCGGGCACCTCCTACGAGCAGTGCTTC. Translation gives CASSQAGTSYEQCF.

This rearrangement joins TRBV6-4 to TRBJ2-1, with D perhaps TRBD1 or TRBD2 (6 bases each). Germline V gives CDR1 MRHNA, CDR2 SNTAGT. This CDR3 has 16 amino acids. The ends were cut back, 5 bases at V and 6 bases at J, with 20 bases in the middle. DNA of the CDR3: TGTGCCAGCAGTATTATGAGGGGGGCGATTTTCAATGAGCAGTTCTTC. Protein: CASSIMRGAIFNEQFF.

This clonotype was counted ten times or more. The J gene is TRBJ1-6, the V gene TRBV15, with D hard to call. This CDR3 is built from 16 residues. The V end was cut by 0 bases, the J end by 6 bases, with 12 bases between. The germline V gene encodes CDR1 LNHNV and CDR2 YYDKDF (reference sequence). The CDR3 is CATSRDGQPFNSPLHF. DNA for the CDR3: TGTGCCACCAGCAGAGATGGCCAACCCTTTAATTCACCCCTCCACTTT.

V and J are TRBV28 and TRBJ2-1, with D possibly matching TRBD2 (5 bases). This CDR3 comprises 11 residues. Trimming took 8 bases from V and 9 from J, leaving 11 bases between them. Germline lookup yields CDR1 MDHEN and CDR2 SYDVKM. CDR3 bases: TGTGCCAGCCGTCGGGGTCCTGAGCAGTTCTTC. Its protein is CASRRGPEQFF.

This clonotype was observed a few times. The rearrangement joins TRBV20-1 to TRBJ2-3; 8 bases agree with TRBD2. With 5 bases clipped from V and 4 bases from J, the junction kept 8 bases outside the gene matches. CDR3 length: 14 amino acids. CDR1 is DFQATT, CDR2 SNEGSKA, per germline (reference sequence). The CDR3 nucleotides read TGCAGTGCTTCTCCCGGGACTAGGTCAGATACGCAGTATTTT. Translating it yields CSASPGTRSDTQYF.

This clonotype was counted many times. The gene calls are TRBV11-2 and TRBJ2-5; TRBD1 matches at 7 bases. Trimming took 6 bases from V and 4 from J; bases not matched to a gene: 8. This CDR3 region has 14 residues. The germline gives CDR1 SGHAT, CDR2 FQNNGV. The CDR3 bases are TGTGCCAGCAGACCCCTAGGGGGCCGAGAGACCCAGTACTTC. Protein product: CASRPLGGRETQYF.

This clonotype has just a few counts. V gene TRBV7-2 combines with J gene TRBJ2-1, with a possible D match to TRBD1 (5 bases). The CDR3 length is 14 residues. From germline, CDR1 is SGHTA and CDR2 FQGNSA. Trimming shortened V by 5 bases and J by 3 bases, and 11 bases separated the two germline ends. In DNA form, the CDR3 reads TGTGCCAGCAGCCCCCAGGGTTTCTACAATGAGCAGTTCTTC. It is translated as CASSPQGFYNEQFF.

The genes are TRBV18 and TRBJ1-5, with D unclear. The ends were cut back, 3 bases at V and 5 bases at J, with 8 bases in the middle. The CDR3 consists of 13 residues. Germline assignment: CDR1 KGHSH and CDR2 LQKENI. The CDR3 loop is CASSPQEYQPQHF. CDR3 nucleotide sequence: TGTGCCAGCTCACCGCAGGAGTATCAGCCCCAGCATTTT.

Points on this clonotype: One end of the junction is discordant with germline, which a read error may explain. The V and J genes are TRBV25-1 and TRBJ2-1, with 7 positions matching TRBD2. Germline-derived CDR1 and CDR2 are MGHDK and SYGVNS. This CDR3 region has 14 residues. The CDR3 reads CASSEYRTRDEQFF. The CDR3 nucleotides read TGTGCCAGCAGCGAATATAGGACTAGAGATGAGCAGTTCTTC.

This clonotype appeared many times. This chain uses TRBV12-3 or TRBV12-4 with TRBJ2-6, with TRBD1 identical over 7 bases. This CDR3 is 19 amino acids long. The V segment lost 7 bases and the J segment 2 bases; nucleotides outside the gene matches: 17. CDR3 sequence reads: CASTTAHRGLFPGANVLTF. CDR3 DNA: TGTGCCAGCACCACGGCACACAGGGGCCTATTCCCTGGGGCCAACGTCCTGACTTTC.